This T cell receptor beta chain appears in the sequencing data of a study of PD-L1 blockade in urothelial cancer. Study-wide context: It was in 2014 that patients started atezolizumab at 1,200 mg intravenously every 3 weeks.

Described time point: peripheral blood 6 weeks after treatment start. This CDR3 has 14 residues. Germline assignment: CDR1 SNHLY and CDR2 FYNNEI. Trimming left V 4 bases short and J 5 bases short, with 12 bases between. Libraries were prepared by immunoSEQ multiplex PCR; TCRdb keeps only in-frame clonotypes and omits some of them. This table has about 30,000 clones, about nine tenths appearing once. The receptor was derived from a man older than 75 with urothelial cancer. Sequenced material: PBMCs, taken around atezolizumab (anti-PD-L1) treatment. The genes are TRBV2 and TRBJ1-5; D may be TRBD1 (6 bases). The CDR3 sequence: CASSGSRGDQPQHF. In DNA form, the CDR3 reads TGTGCCAGCAGTGGTAGCAGGGGAGATCAGCCCCAGCATTTT.